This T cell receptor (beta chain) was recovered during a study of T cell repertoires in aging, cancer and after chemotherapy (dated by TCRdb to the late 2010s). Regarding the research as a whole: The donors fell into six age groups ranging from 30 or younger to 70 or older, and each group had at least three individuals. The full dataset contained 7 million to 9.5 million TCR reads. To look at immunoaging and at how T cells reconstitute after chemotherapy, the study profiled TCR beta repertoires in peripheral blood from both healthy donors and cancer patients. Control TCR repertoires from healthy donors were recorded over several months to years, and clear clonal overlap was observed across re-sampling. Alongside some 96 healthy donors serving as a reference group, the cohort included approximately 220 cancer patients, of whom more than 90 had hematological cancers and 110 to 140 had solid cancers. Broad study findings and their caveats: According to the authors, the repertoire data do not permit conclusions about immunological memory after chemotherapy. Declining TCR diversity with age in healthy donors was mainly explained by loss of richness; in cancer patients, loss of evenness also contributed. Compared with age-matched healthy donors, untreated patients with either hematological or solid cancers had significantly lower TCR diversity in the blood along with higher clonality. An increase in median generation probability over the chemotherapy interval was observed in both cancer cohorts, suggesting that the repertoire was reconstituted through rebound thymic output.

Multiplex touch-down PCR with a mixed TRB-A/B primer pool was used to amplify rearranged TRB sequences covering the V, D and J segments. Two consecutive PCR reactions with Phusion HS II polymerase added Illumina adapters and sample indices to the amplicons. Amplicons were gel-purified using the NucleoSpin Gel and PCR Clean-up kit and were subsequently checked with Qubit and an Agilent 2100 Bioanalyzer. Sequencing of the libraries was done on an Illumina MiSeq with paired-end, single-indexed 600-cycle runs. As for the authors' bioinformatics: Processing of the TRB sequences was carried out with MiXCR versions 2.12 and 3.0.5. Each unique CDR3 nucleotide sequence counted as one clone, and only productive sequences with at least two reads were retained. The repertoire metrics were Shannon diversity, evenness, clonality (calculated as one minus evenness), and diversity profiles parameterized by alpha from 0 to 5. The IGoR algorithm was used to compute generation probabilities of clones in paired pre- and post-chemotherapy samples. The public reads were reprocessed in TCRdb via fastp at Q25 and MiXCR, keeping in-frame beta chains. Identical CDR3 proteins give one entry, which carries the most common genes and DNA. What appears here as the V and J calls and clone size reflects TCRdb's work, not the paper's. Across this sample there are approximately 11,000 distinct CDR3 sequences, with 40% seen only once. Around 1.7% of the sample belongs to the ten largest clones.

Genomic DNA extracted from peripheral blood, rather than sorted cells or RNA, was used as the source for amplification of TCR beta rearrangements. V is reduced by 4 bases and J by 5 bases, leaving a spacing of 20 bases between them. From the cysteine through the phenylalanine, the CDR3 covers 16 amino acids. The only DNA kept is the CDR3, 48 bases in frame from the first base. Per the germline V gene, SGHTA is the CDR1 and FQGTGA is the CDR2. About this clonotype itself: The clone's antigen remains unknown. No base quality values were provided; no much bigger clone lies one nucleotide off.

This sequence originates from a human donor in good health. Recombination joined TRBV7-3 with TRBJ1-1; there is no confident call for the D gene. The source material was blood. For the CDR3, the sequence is CASSSLGGALGTEAFF. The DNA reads TGTGCCAGCAGCTCACTAGGAGGAGCCCTGGGGACTGAAGCTTTCTTT.